The source of this TCR beta chain is a study of T cells in Graves' hyperthyroidism and ophthalmopathy. TCR beta CDR3 sequences were amplified from RNA transcripts. The primer set for the first-round RT-PCR of the TCR CDR3 was HTBI. Using its own MiXCR run on the multiplex PCR reads, TCRdb lists one record per CDR3 protein. In the table there are a few hundred thousand distinct CDR3 sequences, more than 15% of which are singletons. Between the trimmed V and J ends, which lost 6 bases and 7 bases, there was a span of 13 bases. The CDR3 sequence is 13 residues long. Subjects aged 18 to 65 presented with newly diagnosed hyperthyroidism of less than 2 months' duration. The PBMCs had their origin in roughly 9.8 ml of fresh peripheral blood. This clonotype was counted many times.

The sequenced material came from blood. This chain connects TRBV12-3 or TRBV12-4 to TRBJ1-5; D unresolved. The receptor's source is a woman between 18 and 29 years old with Graves' hyperthyroidism. The CDR3 region has the DNA TGTGCCAGCAGCCGAGAGGGAGGCCAGCCCCAGCATTTT. Translation: CASSREGGQPQHF.